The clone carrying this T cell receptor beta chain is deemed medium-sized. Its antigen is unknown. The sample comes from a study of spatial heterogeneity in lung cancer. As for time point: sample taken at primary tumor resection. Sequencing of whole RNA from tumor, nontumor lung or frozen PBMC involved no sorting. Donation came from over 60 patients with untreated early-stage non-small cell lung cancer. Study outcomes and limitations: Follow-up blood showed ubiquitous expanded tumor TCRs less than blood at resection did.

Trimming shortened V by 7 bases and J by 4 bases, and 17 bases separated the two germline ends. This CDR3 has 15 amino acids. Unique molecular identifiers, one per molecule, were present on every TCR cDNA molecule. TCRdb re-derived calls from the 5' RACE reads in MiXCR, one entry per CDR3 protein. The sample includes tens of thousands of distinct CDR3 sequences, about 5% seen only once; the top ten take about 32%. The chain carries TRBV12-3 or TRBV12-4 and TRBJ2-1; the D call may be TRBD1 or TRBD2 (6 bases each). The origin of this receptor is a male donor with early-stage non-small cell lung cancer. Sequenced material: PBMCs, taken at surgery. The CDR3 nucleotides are TGTGCCAGCACCTTAGGGGGACTCATATACAATGAGCAGTTCTTC. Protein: CASTLGGLIYNEQFF.